Sequencing of this T cell receptor beta chain was carried out in a study of OX40 agonist ivuxolimab in advanced cancers. Study at large: Enrollees could have had prior anti-PD-1, anti-PD-L1 or anti-CTLA-4 therapy, which 35% to 40% had received. Partial responses occurred in Three dose-escalation patients, one with hepatocellular carcinoma and two with cutaneous melanoma. Study-level points and caveats: Antigen specificity remained undetermined for the expanded peripheral T cells. Some nonresponders also had low normalized T-cell clonal expansion.

With respect to this clone: Antigen specificity is unknown.

Here immunoSEQ multiplex PCR was the method, and the copy in TCRdb shows in-frame clones only, minus some. This table has some 100,000 clones, around nine tenths appearing once. The sequencing here drew on CD4+ or CD8+ T cells sorted from blood, taken in a trial of the OX40 agonist ivuxolimab. This receptor was identified in an adult with an advanced solid tumor such as melanoma, head and neck, liver or kidney cancer.

The DNA of the CDR3 is TGTGCCAGCTCCTATGACAGGGATGTCGGGGAGCTGTTTTTT. This encodes CASSYDRDVGELFF. This rearrangement joins TRBV18 to TRBJ2-2; TRBD1 matches 7 bases. This CDR3 comprises 14 residues. V trimming: 6 bases; J trimming: 7 bases; junction bases outside the gene matches: 8. CDR1 is KGHSH and CDR2 is LQKENI in the germline V gene.